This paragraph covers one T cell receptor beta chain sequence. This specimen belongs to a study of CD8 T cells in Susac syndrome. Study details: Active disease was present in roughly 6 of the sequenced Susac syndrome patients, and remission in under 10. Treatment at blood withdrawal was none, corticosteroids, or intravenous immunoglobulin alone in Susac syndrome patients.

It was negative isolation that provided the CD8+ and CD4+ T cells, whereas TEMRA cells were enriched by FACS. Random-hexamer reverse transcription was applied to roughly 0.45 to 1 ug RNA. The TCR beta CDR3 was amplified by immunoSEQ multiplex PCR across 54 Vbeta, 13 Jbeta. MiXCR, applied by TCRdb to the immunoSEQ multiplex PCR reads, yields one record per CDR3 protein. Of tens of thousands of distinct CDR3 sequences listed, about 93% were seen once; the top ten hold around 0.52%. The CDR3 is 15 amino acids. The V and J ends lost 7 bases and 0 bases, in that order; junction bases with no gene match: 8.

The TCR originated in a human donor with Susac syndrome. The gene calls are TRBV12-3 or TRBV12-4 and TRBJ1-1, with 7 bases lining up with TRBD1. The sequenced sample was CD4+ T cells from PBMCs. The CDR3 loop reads CASTGGGNLNTEAFF. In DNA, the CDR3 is TGTGCCAGCACTGGAGGGGGCAATCTGAACACTGAAGCTTTCTTT.